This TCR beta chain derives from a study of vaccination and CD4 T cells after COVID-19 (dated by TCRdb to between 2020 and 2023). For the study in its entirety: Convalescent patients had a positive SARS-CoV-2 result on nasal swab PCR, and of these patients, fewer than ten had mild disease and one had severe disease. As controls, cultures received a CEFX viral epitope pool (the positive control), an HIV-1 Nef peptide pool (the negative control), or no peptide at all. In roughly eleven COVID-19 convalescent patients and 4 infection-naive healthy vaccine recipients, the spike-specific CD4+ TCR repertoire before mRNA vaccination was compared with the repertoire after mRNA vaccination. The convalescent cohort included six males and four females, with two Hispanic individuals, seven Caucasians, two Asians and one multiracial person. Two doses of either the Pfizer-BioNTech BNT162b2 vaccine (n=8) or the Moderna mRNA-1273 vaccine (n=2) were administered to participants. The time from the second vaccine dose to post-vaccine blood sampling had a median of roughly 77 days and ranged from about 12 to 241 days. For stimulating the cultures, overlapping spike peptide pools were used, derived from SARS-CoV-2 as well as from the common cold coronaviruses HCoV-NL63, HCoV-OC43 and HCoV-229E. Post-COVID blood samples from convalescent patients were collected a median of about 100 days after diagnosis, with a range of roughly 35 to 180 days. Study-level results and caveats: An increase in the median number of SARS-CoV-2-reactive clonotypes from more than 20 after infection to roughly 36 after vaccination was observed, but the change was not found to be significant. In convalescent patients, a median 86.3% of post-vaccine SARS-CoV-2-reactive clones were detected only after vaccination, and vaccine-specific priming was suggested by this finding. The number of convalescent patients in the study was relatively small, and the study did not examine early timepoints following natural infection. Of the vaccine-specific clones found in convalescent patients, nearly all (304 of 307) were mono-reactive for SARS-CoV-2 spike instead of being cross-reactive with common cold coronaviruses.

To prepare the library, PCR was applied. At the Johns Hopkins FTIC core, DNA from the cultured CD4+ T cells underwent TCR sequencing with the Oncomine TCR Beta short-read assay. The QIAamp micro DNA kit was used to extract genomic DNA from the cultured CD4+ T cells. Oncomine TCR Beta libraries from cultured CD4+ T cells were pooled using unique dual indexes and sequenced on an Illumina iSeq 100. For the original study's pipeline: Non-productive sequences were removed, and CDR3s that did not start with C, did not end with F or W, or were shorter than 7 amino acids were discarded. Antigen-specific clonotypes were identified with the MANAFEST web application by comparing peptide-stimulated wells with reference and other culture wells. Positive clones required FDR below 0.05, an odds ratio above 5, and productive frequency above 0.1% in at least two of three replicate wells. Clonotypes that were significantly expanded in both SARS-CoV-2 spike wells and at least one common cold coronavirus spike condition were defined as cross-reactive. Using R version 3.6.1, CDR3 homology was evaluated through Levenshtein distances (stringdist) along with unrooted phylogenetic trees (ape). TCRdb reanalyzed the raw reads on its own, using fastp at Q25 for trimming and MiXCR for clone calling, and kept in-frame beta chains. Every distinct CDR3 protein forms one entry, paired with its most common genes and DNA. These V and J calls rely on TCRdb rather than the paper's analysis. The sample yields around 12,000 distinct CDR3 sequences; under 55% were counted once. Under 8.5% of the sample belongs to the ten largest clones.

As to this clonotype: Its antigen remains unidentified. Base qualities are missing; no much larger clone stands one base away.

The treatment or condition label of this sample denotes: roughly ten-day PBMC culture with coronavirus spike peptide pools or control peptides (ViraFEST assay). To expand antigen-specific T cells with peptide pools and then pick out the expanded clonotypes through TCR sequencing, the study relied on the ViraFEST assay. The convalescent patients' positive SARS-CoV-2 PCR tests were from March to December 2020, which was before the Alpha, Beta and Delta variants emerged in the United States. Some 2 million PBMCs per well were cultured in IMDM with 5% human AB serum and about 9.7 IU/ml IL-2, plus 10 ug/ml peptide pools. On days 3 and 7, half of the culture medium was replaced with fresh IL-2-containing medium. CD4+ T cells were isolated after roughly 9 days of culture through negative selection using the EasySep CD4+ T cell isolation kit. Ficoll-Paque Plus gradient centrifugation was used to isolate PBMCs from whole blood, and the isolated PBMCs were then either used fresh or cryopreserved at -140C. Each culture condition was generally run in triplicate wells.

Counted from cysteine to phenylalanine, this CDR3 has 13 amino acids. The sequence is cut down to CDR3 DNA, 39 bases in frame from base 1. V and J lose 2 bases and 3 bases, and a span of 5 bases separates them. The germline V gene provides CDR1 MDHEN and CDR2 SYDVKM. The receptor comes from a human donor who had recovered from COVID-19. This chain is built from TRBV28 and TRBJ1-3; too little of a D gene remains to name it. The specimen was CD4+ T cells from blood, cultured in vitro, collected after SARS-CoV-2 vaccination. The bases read TGTGCCAGCAGTTTAATATATGGAAACACCATATATTTT. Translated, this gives CASSLIYGNTIYF.